This T cell receptor beta chain comes out of a study of blood T cells in healthy people across ages. Drawn from each donor were roughly 10 milliliters of peripheral blood. This clonotype was seen at least ten times. The antigen is undetermined. Whole-study findings and limits: A greater number of naive CD4+ cells and higher diversity distinguished long-lived donors from aged donors. TCR beta diversity correlated strongly with naive T cell percentage.

From germline, CDR1 is SGDLS and CDR2 YYNGEE. This CDR3 region has 16 residues. After removal of 0 bases from V and 8 bases from J, the junction contained 4 bases not matched to a gene. A J-beta primer mix and a sample-barcoded 5' primer were used in a second PCR of roughly 6 to 11 cycles. MiXCR, applied by TCRdb to the 5' RACE reads, yields one record per CDR3 protein. This sample has some 1.7 million distinct CDR3 sequences, with under 30% found just once. Material: blood. This clonotype was obtained from a woman aged 25 to 45 in good health. This chain connects TRBV9 to TRBJ2-4, with 14 bases aligning to TRBD2. The CDR3 loop is CASSVGGLAGEYIQYF. CDR3 nucleotides: TGTGCCAGCAGCGTAGGGGGACTAGCGGGAGAGTACATTCAGTACTTC.